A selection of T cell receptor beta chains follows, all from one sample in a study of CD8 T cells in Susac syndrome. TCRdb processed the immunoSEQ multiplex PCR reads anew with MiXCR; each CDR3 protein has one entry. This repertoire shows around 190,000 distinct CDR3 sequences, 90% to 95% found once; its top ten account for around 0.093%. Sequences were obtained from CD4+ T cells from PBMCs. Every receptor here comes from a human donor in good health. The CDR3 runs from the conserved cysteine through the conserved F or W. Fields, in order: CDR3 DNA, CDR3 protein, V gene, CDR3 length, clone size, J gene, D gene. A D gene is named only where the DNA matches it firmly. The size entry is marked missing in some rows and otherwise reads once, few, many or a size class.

CDR3 DNA: TGTGCCAGCTCACCACAGGACACAGCCACAGATACGCAGTATTTT
CDR3 protein: CASSPQDTATDTQYF
V gene: TRBV18
CDR3 length: 15
clone size: .
J gene: TRBJ2-3
D gene: .

CDR3 DNA: TGTGCCTGGAGTCTCAGACAGGCTGAAAAACTGTTTTTT
CDR3 protein: CAWSLRQAEKLFF
V gene: TRBV30
CDR3 length: 13
clone size: .
J gene: TRBJ1-4
D gene: .

CDR3 DNA: TGCAGTGCTAGAGCGCTGGCGGGGGGGCCAGATACGCAGTATTTT
CDR3 protein: CSARALAGGPDTQYF
V gene: TRBV20-1
CDR3 length: 15
clone size: .
J gene: TRBJ2-3
D gene: TRBD2

CDR3 DNA: TGTGCCAGCAGCCCAGCGGGGTCTGATACGCAGTATTTT
CDR3 protein: CASSPAGSDTQYF
V gene: TRBV7-3
CDR3 length: 13
clone size: .
J gene: TRBJ2-3
D gene: TRBD2

CDR3 DNA: TGCGCCAGCAGCTTGTCACAGAGCACAGATACGCAGTATTTT
CDR3 protein: CASSLSQSTDTQYF
V gene: TRBV5-1
CDR3 length: 14
clone size: .
J gene: TRBJ2-3
D gene: .

CDR3 DNA: TGTGCCAGCCGGGCAGCTAATTCACCCCTCCACTTT
CDR3 protein: CASRAANSPLHF
V gene: TRBV25-1
CDR3 length: 12
clone size: once
J gene: TRBJ1-6
D gene: .

CDR3 DNA: TGTGCCCGATCCGGGACGGTGAACACTGAAGCTTTCTTT
CDR3 protein: CARSGTVNTEAFF
V gene: TRBV30
CDR3 length: 13
clone size: .
J gene: TRBJ1-1
D gene: .

CDR3 DNA: TGTGCCAGCAGCTTAGGGCAGGGCAGTTCACCCCTCCACTTT
CDR3 protein: CASSLGQGSSPLHF
V gene: TRBV7-9
CDR3 length: 14
clone size: .
J gene: TRBJ1-6
D gene: .

CDR3 DNA: TGTGCCAGCAGCTATATACAGGGAGCCAAAAACATTCAGTACTTC
CDR3 protein: CASSYIQGAKNIQYF
V gene: TRBV12-3/TRBV12-4
CDR3 length: 15
clone size: .
J gene: TRBJ2-4
D gene: .

CDR3 DNA: TGTGCCAGCGCGTCAGTGGGCAATGAGCAGTTCTTC
CDR3 protein: CASASVGNEQFF
V gene: TRBV12-3/TRBV12-4
CDR3 length: 12
clone size: .
J gene: TRBJ2-1
D gene: .

CDR3 DNA: TGTGCCAGCAGTTTATCGAGACTAGGTACAGATACGCAGTATTTT
CDR3 protein: CASSLSRLGTDTQYF
V gene: TRBV27
CDR3 length: 15
clone size: .
J gene: TRBJ2-3
D gene: .

CDR3 DNA: TGTGCCAGCAGCTTAGGGGGCACCTTCTACGAGCAGTACTTC
CDR3 protein: CASSLGGTFYEQYF
V gene: TRBV11-2
CDR3 length: 14
clone size: .
J gene: TRBJ2-7
D gene: .

CDR3 DNA: TGTGCCAGCCGAGGACAGGGGTACGAGCAGTACTTC
CDR3 protein: CASRGQGYEQYF
V gene: TRBV18
CDR3 length: 12
clone size: .
J gene: TRBJ2-7
D gene: TRBD1

CDR3 DNA: TGTGCCAGCAGTTTGGACAGCCTCTACAATGAGCAGTTCTTC
CDR3 protein: CASSLDSLYNEQFF
V gene: TRBV6-2/TRBV6-3
CDR3 length: 14
clone size: .
J gene: TRBJ2-1
D gene: .

CDR3 DNA: TGTGCCAGCAGCTTTCAGCGGGAAGAGACCCAGTACTTC
CDR3 protein: CASSFQREETQYF
V gene: TRBV7-2
CDR3 length: 13
clone size: few
J gene: TRBJ2-5
D gene: .

CDR3 DNA: TGTGCCAGCAGCCGGGACCGGGATCAGCCCCAGCATTTT
CDR3 protein: CASSRDRDQPQHF
V gene: TRBV3-1
CDR3 length: 13
clone size: .
J gene: TRBJ1-5
D gene: .

CDR3 DNA: TGTGCCAGCAGCCATTCCCTAAGGGGACAGGGAAGTACTGGGGCCAACGTCCTGACTTTC
CDR3 protein: CASSHSLRGQGSTGANVLTF
V gene: TRBV3-1
CDR3 length: 20
clone size: .
J gene: TRBJ2-6
D gene: TRBD1

CDR3 DNA: TGTGCCAGCAGTTACTTGAGGGCCTACGAGCAGTACTTC
CDR3 protein: CASSYLRAYEQYF
V gene: TRBV6-2/TRBV6-3
CDR3 length: 13
clone size: .
J gene: TRBJ2-7
D gene: .

CDR3 DNA: TGCAGCATCACAGGGGATAAGACTGAAGCTTTCTTT
CDR3 protein: CSITGDKTEAFF
V gene: TRBV29-1
CDR3 length: 12
clone size: .
J gene: TRBJ1-1
D gene: TRBD1

CDR3 DNA: TGTGCCAGCTCACCGGGGGTTACCACTGAAGCTTTCTTT
CDR3 protein: CASSPGVTTEAFF
V gene: TRBV18
CDR3 length: 13
clone size: .
J gene: TRBJ1-1
D gene: .

CDR3 DNA: TGCAGCTACGTTGAGACCGGGGAGCTGTTTTTT
CDR3 protein: CSYVETGELFF
V gene: TRBV29-1
CDR3 length: 11
clone size: .
J gene: TRBJ2-2
D gene: .

CDR3 DNA: TGTGCCAGCTCACCACCAGGCGCAGTGACGATCAATCAGCCCCAGCATTTT
CDR3 protein: CASSPPGAVTINQPQHF
V gene: TRBV18
CDR3 length: 17
clone size: .
J gene: TRBJ1-5
D gene: .

CDR3 DNA: TGTGCCAGCAGTGAAGCGGGCACAGATACGCAGTATTTT
CDR3 protein: CASSEAGTDTQYF
V gene: TRBV6-1
CDR3 length: 13
clone size: .
J gene: TRBJ2-3
D gene: .

CDR3 DNA: TGCGCCAGCAGCGCCGGTGGCCGGGCAAGGCACGGCAATGAGCAGTTCTTC
CDR3 protein: CASSAGGRARHGNEQFF
V gene: TRBV5-1
CDR3 length: 17
clone size: .
J gene: TRBJ2-1
D gene: .

CDR3 DNA: TGCAGTGCTCCCGGGTTCTACACCGGGGAGCTGTTTTTT
CDR3 protein: CSAPGFYTGELFF
V gene: TRBV20-1
CDR3 length: 13
clone size: .
J gene: TRBJ2-2
D gene: .

CDR3 DNA: TGTGCCAGCAGTACGCCGAGCGGGAGGCTCAATGAGCAGTTCTTC
CDR3 protein: CASSTPSGRLNEQFF
V gene: TRBV6-2/TRBV6-3
CDR3 length: 15
clone size: .
J gene: TRBJ2-1
D gene: TRBD2

CDR3 DNA: TGTGCCAGCTCACCCATAATGCGGGAAAAACTGTTTTTT
CDR3 protein: CASSPIMREKLFF
V gene: TRBV18
CDR3 length: 13
clone size: .
J gene: TRBJ1-4
D gene: .

CDR3 DNA: TGTGCCAGCAGCTTTTCATCCGGGGAGCTGTTTTTT
CDR3 protein: CASSFSSGELFF
V gene: TRBV7-3
CDR3 length: 12
clone size: .
J gene: TRBJ2-2
D gene: .

CDR3 DNA: TGTGCCAGCAGCGAATTTACAGGGAATGAGCAGTTCTTC
CDR3 protein: CASSEFTGNEQFF
V gene: TRBV7-9
CDR3 length: 13
clone size: .
J gene: TRBJ2-1
D gene: .

CDR3 DNA: TGTGCCAGCGGACTAGCGGGGAAGTACAATGAGCAGTTCTTC
CDR3 protein: CASGLAGKYNEQFF
V gene: TRBV7-9
CDR3 length: 14
clone size: .
J gene: TRBJ2-1
D gene: TRBD2

CDR3 DNA: TGCAGTGCTAGGGGACAGAACTATGGCTACACCTTC
CDR3 protein: CSARGQNYGYTF
V gene: TRBV20-1
CDR3 length: 12
clone size: .
J gene: TRBJ1-2
D gene: TRBD1